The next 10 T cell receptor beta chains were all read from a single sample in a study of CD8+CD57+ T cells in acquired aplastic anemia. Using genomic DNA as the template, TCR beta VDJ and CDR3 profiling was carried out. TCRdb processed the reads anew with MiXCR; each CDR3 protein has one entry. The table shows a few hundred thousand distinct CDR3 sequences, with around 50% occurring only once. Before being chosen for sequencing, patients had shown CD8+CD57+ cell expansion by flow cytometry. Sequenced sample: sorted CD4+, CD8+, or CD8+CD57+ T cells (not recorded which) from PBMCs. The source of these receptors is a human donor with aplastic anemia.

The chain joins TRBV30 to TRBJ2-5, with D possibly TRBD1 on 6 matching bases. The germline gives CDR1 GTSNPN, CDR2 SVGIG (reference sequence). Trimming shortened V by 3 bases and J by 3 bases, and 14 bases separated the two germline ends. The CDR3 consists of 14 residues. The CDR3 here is CAWRIQGGKETQYF. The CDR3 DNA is TGTGCCTGGAGAATACAGGGTGGAAAAGAGACCCAGTACTTC.

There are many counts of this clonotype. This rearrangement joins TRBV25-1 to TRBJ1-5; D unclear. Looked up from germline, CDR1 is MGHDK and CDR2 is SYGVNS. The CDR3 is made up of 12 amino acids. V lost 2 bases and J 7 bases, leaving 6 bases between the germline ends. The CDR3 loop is CASSEGRQPQHF. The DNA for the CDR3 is TGTGCCAGCAGTGAAGGGAGACAGCCCCAGCATTTT. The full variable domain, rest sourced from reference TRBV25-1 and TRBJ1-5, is EADIYQTPRYLVIGTGKKITLECSQTMGHDKMYWYQQDPGMELHLIHYSYGVNSTEKGDLSSESTVSRIRTEHFPLTLESARPSHTSQYLCASSEGRQPQHFGDGTRLSIL.

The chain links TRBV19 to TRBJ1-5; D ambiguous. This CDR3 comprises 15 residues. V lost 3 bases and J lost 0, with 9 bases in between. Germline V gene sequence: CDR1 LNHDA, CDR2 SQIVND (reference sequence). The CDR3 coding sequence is TGTGCCAGTAGTATCGGAGGGTATAGCAATCAGCCCCAGCATTTT. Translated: CASSIGGYSNQPQHF.

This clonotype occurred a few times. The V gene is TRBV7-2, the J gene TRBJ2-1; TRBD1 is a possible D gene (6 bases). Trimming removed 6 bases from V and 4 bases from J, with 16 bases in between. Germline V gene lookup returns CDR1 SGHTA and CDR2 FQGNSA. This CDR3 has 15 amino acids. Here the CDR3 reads CASSLLGAWYNEQFF. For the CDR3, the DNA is TGTGCCAGCAGTTTATTGGGGGCTTGGTACAATGAGCAGTTCTTC.

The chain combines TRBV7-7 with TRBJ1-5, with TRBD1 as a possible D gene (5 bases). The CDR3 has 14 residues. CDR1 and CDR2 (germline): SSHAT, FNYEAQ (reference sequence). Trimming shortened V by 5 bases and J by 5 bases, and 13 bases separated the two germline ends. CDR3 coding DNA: TGTGCCAGCAGCCAAAACGTGGGGGATCAGCCCCAGCATTTT. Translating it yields CASSQNVGDQPQHF.

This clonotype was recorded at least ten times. CDR3: CASSLAENSGVFSYNEQFF. The CDR3 DNA follows: TGCGCCAGCAGCTTGGCCGAAAATAGCGGGGTCTTCTCCTACAATGAGCAGTTCTTC. The chain joins TRBV5-1 to TRBJ2-1; 8 bases align to TRBD2. There are 19 residues in the CDR3. Germline loops: CDR1 SGHRS, CDR2 YFSETQ. V trimming: 0 bases; J trimming: 0 bases; junction bases outside the gene matches: 11. The full variable domain, with the rest looked up from reference TRBV5-1 and TRBJ2-1, is KAGVTQTPRYLIKTRGQQVTLSCSPISGHRSVSWYQQTPGQGLQFLFEYFSETQRNKGNFPGRFSGRQFSNSRSEMNVSTLELGDSALYLCASSLAENSGVFSYNEQFFGPGTRLTVL.

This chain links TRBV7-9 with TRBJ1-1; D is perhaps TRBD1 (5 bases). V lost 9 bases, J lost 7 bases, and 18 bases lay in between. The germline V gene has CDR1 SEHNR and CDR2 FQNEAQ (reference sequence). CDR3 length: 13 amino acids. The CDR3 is CASSNPQGGEAFF. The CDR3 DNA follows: TGTGCCAGTAGTAATCCGCAGGGCGGTGAAGCTTTCTTT.

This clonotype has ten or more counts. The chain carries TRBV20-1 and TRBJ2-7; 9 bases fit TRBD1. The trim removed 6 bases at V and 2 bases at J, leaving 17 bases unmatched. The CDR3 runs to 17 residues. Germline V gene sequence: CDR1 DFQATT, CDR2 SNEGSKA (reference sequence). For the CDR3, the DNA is TGCAGTGCGTCCGGGACAGGGAAATCCCGAAGAACCTACGAGCAGTACTTC. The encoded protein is CSASGTGKSRRTYEQYF.

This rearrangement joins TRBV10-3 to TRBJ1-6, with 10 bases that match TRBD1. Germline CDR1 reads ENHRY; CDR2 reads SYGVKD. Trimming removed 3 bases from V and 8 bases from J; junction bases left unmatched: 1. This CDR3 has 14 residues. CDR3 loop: CAISDGTGDSPLHF. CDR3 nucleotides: TGTGCCATCAGTGACGGGACAGGGGATTCACCCCTCCACTTT.

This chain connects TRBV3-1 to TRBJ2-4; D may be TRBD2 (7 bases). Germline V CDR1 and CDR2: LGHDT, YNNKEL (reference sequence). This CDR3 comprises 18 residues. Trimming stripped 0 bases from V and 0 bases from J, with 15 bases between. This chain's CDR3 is CASSQDRGAALAKNIQYF. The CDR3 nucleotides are TGTGCCAGCAGCCAAGATCGGGGGGCAGCTCTAGCCAAAAACATTCAGTACTTC. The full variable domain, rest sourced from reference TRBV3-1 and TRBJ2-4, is DTAVSQTPKYLVTQMGNDKSIKCEQNLGHDTMYWYKQDSKKFLKIMFSYNNKELIINETVPNRFSPKSPDKAHLNLHINSLELGDSAVYFCASSQDRGAALAKNIQYFGAGTRLSVL.